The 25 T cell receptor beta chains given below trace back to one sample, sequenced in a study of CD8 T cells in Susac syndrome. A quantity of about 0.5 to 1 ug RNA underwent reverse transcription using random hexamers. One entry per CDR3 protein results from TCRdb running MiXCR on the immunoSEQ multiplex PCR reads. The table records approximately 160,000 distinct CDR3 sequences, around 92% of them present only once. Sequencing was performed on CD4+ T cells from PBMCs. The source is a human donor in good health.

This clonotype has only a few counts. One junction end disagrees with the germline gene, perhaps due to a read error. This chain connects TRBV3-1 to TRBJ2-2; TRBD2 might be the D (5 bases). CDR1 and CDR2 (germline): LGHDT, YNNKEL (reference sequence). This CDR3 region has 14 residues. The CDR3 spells CASSQEGNTGELFF. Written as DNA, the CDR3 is TGTGCCAGCAGCCAAGAGGGAAACACCGGGGAGCTTTTTTTT.

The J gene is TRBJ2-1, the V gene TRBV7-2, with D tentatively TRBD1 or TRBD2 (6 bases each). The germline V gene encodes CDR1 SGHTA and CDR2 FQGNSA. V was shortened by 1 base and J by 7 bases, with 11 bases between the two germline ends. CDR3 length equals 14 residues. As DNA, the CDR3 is TGTGCCAGCAGCTTAGAGGGGGGTAGTAATGAGCAGTTCTTC. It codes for CASSLEGGSNEQFF.

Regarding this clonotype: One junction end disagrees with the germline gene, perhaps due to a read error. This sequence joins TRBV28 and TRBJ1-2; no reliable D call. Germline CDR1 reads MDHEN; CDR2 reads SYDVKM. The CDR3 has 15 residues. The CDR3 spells CASSLPTTLRTRAEF. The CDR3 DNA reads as TGTGCCAGCAGTTTACCTACAACCCTGAGAACCAGAGCGGAATTC.

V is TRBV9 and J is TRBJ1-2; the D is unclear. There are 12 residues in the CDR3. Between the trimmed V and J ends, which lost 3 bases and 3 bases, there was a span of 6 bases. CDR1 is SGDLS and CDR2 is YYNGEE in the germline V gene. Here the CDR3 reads CASSDHYYGYTF. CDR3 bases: TGTGCCAGCAGCGACCACTACTATGGCTACACCTTC.

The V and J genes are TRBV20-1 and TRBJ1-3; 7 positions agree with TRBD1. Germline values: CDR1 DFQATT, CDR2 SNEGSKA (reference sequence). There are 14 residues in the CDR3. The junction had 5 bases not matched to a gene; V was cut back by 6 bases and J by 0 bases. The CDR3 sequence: CSAPDRDSGNTIYF. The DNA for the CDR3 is TGCAGTGCGCCCGACAGGGACTCTGGAAACACCATATATTTT.

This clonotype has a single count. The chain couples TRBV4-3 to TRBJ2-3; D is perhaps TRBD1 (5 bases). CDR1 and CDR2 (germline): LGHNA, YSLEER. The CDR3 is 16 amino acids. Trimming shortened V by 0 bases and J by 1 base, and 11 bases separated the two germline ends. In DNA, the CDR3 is TGCGCCAGCAGCCAAGATCGTGAGACAGGCACAGATACGCAGTATTTT. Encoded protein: CASSQDRETGTDTQYF.

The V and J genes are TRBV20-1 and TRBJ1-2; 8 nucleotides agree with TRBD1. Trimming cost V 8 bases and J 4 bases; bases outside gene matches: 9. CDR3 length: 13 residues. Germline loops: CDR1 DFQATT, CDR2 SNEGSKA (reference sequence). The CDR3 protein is CSTPRDRLYGYTF. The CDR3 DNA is TGCAGTACACCCCGGGACAGGCTCTATGGCTACACCTTC.

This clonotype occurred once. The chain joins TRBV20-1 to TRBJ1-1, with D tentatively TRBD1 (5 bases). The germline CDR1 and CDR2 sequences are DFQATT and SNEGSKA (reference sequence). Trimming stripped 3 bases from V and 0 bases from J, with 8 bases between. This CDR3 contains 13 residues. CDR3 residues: CSARGGMNTEAFF. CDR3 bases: TGCAGTGCTAGGGGGGGGATGAACACTGAAGCTTTCTTT.

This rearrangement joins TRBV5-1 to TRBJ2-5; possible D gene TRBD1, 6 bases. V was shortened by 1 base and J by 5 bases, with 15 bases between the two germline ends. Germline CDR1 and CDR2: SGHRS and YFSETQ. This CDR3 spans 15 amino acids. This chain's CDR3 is CASSLTGQGQETQYF. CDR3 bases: TGCGCCAGCAGCTTGACCGGGCAGGGGCAGGAGACCCAGTACTTC.

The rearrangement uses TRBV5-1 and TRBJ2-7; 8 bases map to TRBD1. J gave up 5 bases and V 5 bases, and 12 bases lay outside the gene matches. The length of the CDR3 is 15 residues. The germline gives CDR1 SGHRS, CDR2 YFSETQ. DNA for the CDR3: TGCGCCAGCAGTTATCAGACAGGGGTGAGGAACGAGCAGTACTTC. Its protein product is CASSYQTGVRNEQYF.

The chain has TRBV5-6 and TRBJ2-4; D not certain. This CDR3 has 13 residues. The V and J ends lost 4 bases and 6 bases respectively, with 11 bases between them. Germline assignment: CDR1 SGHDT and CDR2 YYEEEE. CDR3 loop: CASSPRTLNIQYF. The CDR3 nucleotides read TGTGCCAGCAGCCCAAGGACGTTAAACATTCAGTACTTC.

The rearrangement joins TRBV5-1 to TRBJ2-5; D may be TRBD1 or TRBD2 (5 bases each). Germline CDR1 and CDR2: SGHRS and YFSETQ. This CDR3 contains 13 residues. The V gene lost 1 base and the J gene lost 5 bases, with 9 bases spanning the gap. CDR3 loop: CASSLLGVETQYF. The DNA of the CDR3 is TGCGCCAGCAGCTTGTTGGGGGTTGAGACCCAGTACTTC.

The CDR3 loop is CASSPDPRNGGYTF. In DNA form, the CDR3 reads TGCGCCAGCAGCCCGGATCCCCGCAACGGTGGCTACACCTTC. The chain couples TRBV5-1 to TRBJ1-2; D is uncertain. The V gene lost 4 bases and the J gene lost 7 bases, with 17 bases spanning the gap. The germline CDR1 and CDR2 sequences are SGHRS and YFSETQ. This CDR3 is built from 14 residues.

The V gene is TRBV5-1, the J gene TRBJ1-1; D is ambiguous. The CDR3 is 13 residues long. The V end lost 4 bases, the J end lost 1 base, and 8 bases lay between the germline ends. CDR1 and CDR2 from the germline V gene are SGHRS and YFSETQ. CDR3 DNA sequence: TGCGCCAGCAGCATTGACCCGAACACTGAAGCTTTCTTT. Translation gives CASSIDPNTEAFF.

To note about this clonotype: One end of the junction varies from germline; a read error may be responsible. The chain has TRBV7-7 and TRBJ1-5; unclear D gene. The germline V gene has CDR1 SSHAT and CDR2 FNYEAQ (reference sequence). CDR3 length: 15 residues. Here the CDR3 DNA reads TGTGCTAGCAGCTTACAGCCTTATAGCAATCAGCCCCAGCATTTT. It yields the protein CASSLQPYSNQPQHF.

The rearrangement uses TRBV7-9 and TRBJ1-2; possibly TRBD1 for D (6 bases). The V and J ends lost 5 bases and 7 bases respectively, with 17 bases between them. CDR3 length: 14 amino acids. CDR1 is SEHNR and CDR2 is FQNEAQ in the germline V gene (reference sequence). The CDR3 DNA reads TGTGCCAGCAGCCCAAAACGGGGGGCGGTTGGCTACACCTTC. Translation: CASSPKRGAVGYTF. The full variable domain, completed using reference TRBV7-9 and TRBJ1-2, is DTGVSQNPRHKITKRGQNVTFRCDPISEHNRLYWYRQTLGQGPEFLTYFQNEAQLEKSRLLSDRFSAERPKGSFSTLEIQRTEQGDSAMYLCASSPKRGAVGYTFGSGTRLTVV.

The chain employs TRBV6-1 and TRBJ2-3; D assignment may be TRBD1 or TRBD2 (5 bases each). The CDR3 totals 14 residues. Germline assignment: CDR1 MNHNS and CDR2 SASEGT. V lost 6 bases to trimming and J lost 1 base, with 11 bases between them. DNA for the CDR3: TGTGCCAGCAGAGGGGAGTTGGGCACAGATACGCAGTATTTT. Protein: CASRGELGTDTQYF.

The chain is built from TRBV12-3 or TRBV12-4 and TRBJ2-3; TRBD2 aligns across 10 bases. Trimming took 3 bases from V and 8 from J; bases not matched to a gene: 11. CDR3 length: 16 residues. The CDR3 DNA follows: TGTGCCAGCAGTTTCCTAGCGGGGGCCCGACAGGGTACGCAGTATTTT. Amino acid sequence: CASSFLAGARQGTQYF.

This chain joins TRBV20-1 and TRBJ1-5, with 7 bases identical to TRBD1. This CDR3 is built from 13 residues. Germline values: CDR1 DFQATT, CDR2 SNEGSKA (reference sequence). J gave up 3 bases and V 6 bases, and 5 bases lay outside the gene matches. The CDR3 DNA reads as TGCAGTGCCCGGGACAGCAACAATCAGCCCCAGCATTTT. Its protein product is CSARDSNNQPQHF.

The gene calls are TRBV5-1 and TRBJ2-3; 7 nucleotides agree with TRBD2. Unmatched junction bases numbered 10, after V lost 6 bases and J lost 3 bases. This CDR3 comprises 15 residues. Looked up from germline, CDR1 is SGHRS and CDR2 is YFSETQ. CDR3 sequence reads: CASTSRGVRTDTQYF. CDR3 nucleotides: TGCGCCAGCACCTCACGGGGGGTGAGAACAGATACGCAGTATTTT.

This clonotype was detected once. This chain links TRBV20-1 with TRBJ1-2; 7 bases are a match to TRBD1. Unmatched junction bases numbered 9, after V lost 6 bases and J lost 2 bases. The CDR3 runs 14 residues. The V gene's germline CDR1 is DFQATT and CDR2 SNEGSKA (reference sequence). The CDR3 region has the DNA TGCAGTGCGTTAACAGGGGCGGGCAACTATGGCTACACCTTC. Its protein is CSALTGAGNYGYTF.

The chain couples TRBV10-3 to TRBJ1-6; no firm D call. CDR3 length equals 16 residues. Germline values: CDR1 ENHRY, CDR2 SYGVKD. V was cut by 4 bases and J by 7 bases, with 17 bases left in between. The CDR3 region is CAISGFSGSTNSPLHF. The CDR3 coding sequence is TGTGCCATCAGTGGCTTCTCGGGCAGCACAAATTCACCCCTCCACTTT.

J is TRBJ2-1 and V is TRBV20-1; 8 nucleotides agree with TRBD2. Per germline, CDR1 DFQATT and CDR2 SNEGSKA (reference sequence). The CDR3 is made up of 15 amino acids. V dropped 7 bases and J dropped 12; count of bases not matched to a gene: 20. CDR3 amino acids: CSDSPSSDSGDVQFF. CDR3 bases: TGCAGTGACAGCCCTTCGTCGGATAGCGGGGATGTGCAGTTCTTC.

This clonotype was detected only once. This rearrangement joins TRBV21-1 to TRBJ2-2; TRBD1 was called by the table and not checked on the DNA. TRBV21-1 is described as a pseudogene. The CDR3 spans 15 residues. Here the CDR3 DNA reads TGTGCCTCCGAATCAGGGGGCTCTCACACCGGGGAGCTGTTTTTT. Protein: CASESGGSHTGELFF.

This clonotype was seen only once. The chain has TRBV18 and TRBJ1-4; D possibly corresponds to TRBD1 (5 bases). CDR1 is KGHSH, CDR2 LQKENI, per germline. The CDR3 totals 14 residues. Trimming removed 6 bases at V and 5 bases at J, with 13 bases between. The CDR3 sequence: CASSLGGVNEKLFF. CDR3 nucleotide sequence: TGTGCCAGCTCCTTGGGAGGGGTCAATGAAAAACTGTTTTTT.